The text below deals with one TCR beta chain. What it recognizes is unknown. This sample is part of a study of T cell repertoires in cytomegalovirus infection. Study as a whole: Matching HLA type and CMV infection were both indicated by public TCR beta signatures.

Study-wide results and limits: HLA-C-restricted CMV-specific TCR beta clonotypes prevailed in the ex vivo response. Cumulative public TCR beta family frequency identified CMV carriers with the relevant HLA.

One entry per CDR3 protein, called by TCRdb with MiXCR from the reads. The sample contains a few hundred thousand distinct CDR3 sequences, more than 40% of which appear only once. This specimen was cultured PBMCs, taken from culture after CMV antigen stimulation. The origin of this receptor is a human donor in good health (CMV status not recorded). Some clones in this sample may be carry-over from other donors' samples.

The CDR3 spells CASSEAPRSGSLRSNQPQHF. CDR3 sequence (DNA): TGTGCCAGCAGTGAAGCGCCGAGATCGGGCAGCCTTAGAAGCAATCAGCCCCAGCATTTT. V is TRBV6-1 and J is TRBJ1-5; D unclear. The CDR3 extends over 20 amino acids. V was trimmed by 0 bases and J by 1 base, leaving 22 bases between them. CDR1 is MNHNS and CDR2 is SASEGT in the germline V gene.